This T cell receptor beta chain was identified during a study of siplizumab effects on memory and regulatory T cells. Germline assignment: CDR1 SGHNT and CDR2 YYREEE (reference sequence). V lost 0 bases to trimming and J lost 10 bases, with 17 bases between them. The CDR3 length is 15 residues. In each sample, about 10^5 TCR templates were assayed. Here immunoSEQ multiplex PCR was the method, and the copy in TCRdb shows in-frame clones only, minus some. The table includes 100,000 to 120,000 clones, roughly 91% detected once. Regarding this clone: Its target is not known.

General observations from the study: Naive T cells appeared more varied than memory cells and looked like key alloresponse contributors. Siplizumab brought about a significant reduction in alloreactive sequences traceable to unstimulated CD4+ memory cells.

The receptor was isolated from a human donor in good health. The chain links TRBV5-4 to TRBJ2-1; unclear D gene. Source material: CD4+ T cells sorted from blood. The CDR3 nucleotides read TGTGCCAGCAGCTTGGCCGCGCCCACCTATGGGGAGCAGTTCTTC. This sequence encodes CASSLAAPTYGEQFF.